One sample yielded the 24 T cell receptor beta chains listed below, sequenced in a study of long-term antiretroviral therapy in people with HIV (dated by TCRdb to 2022 to 2024). Sequencing of the TRB variable region was done with the immunoSEQ hsTCRB v3.0 assay at survey level resolution. The immuneACCESS repertoire file appears here via TCRdb, limited to in-frame rearrangements. These files lack a portion of the clones; in checked studies, under half of the deficit traces to unresolved V genes, and the cause of the others is not known. For this sample there are about 24,000 clones; 65% to 90% appear just once. The ten largest clones take up about 15% of the sample. Sequencing was performed on unsorted PBMCs, taken 1.2 years after starting antiretroviral therapy. These TCRs come from a man aged 50-60 years with HIV.

CDR3 in DNA: TGCGCCAGCAGCCAGGGAAATCAGCCCCAGCATTTT. Translated, it gives CASSQGNQPQHF. V gene TRBV4-1 combines with J gene TRBJ1-5; D gene unclear. The V end lost 3 bases, the J end lost 4 bases, and 4 bases lay between the germline ends. CDR1 is MGHRA, CDR2 YSYEKL, per germline. CDR3 length: 12 residues.

The CDR3 sequence: CASTRTRGNTEAFF. The CDR3 DNA reads as TGTGCCAGCACCAGGACTCGGGGAAACACTGAAGCTTTCTTT. The chain links TRBV27 to TRBJ1-1; D unclear. This CDR3 is built from 14 residues. The V gene's germline CDR1 is MNHEY and CDR2 SMNVEV (reference sequence). Trimming took 7 bases from V and 2 from J, leaving 14 bases between them.

The rearrangement uses TRBV5-1 and TRBJ2-2, with D unclear. This CDR3 spans 12 amino acids. Germline loops: CDR1 SGHRS, CDR2 YFSETQ. Trimming took off 4 bases at V and 3 bases at J, with 4 bases between the two ends. The CDR3 sequence is CASSHDTGELFF. DNA of the CDR3: TGCGCCAGCAGCCATGACACCGGGGAGCTGTTTTTT.

The gene calls are TRBV6-5 and TRBJ1-5; TRBD1 aligns across 8 bases. Germline V CDR1 and CDR2: MNHEY, SVGAGI. V lost 6 bases and J lost 2; bases outside the gene matches: 0. CDR3 size: 13 residues. CDR3 sequence reads: CASRDRGNQPQHF. In DNA, the CDR3 is TGTGCCAGCAGGGACAGGGGCAATCAGCCCCAGCATTTT.

The J gene is TRBJ2-2, the V gene TRBV5-6; D may be TRBD2 (6 bases). Trimming shortened V by 1 base and J by 5 bases, and 12 bases separated the two germline ends. Germline V gene sequence: CDR1 SGHDT, CDR2 YYEEEE. There are 15 residues in the CDR3. The DNA of the CDR3 is TGTGCCAGCAGCTTGTCTGCGGGGTGGACCGGGGAGCTGTTTTTT. It yields the protein CASSLSAGWTGELFF. The full variable domain, with the rest looked up from reference TRBV5-6 and TRBJ2-2, is DAGVTQSPTHLIKTRGQQVTLRCSPKSGHDTVSWYQQALGQGPQFIFQYYEEEERQRGNFPDRFSGHQFPNYSSELNVNALLLGDSALYLCASSLSAGWTGELFFGEGSRLTVL.

The chain joins TRBV9 to TRBJ2-5; D is unresolved. The V gene's germline CDR1 is SGDLS and CDR2 YYNGEE. The CDR3 totals 16 residues. V dropped 0 bases and J dropped 0 bases, with 12 bases sitting between them. CDR3 sequence: CASSVAPSRYQETQYF. CDR3 nucleotide sequence: TGTGCCAGCAGCGTAGCTCCGAGCAGGTACCAAGAGACCCAGTACTTC. The full variable domain, completed using reference TRBV9 and TRBJ2-5, is DSGVTQTPKHLITATGQRVTLRCSPRSGDLSVYWYQQSLDQGLQFLIQYYNGEERAKGNILERFSAQQFPDLHSELNLSSLELGDSALYFCASSVAPSRYQETQYFGPGTRLLVL.

V and J are TRBV15 and TRBJ1-3; D call uncertain. Trimming removed 3 bases from V and 0 bases from J, with 9 bases in between. CDR1 LNHNV and CDR2 YYDKDF come from the germline V gene (reference sequence). The CDR3 length is 15 residues. The CDR3: CATSRSRISGNTIYF. The CDR3 nucleotides read TGTGCCACCAGCAGGTCTCGGATCTCTGGAAACACCATATATTTT.

CDR3 region: CASSTTGDGGTDTQYF. The CDR3 DNA is TGTGCCAGCAGTACTACAGGGGATGGGGGCACAGATACGCAGTATTTT. The chain combines TRBV2 with TRBJ2-3, with TRBD1 matching over 7 bases. The CDR3 consists of 16 residues. Trimming at V came to 5 bases and at J to 1 base, leaving 9 bases not matched to a gene. Germline lookup yields CDR1 SNHLY and CDR2 FYNNEI.

The chain has TRBV19 and TRBJ1-1; D gene unclear. The length of the CDR3 is 12 residues. Trimming removed 3 bases at V and 1 base at J, with 3 bases between. Germline assignment: CDR1 LNHDA and CDR2 SQIVND (reference sequence). The CDR3 DNA reads TGTGCCAGTAGTATTCCGAACACTGAAGCTTTCTTT. The encoded protein is CASSIPNTEAFF.

This chain uses TRBV28 with TRBJ1-5; D unresolved. The CDR3 is 13 residues long. Per the germline V gene, CDR1 is MDHEN and CDR2 is SYDVKM. V lost 7 bases to trimming and J lost 9 bases, with 16 bases between them. The CDR3 loop reads CASTLAHGSPQHF. The DNA of the CDR3 is TGTGCCAGCACCCTCGCCCATGGATCGCCCCAGCATTTT.

This chain links TRBV29-1 with TRBJ2-3; 8 bases agree with TRBD2. CDR1 and CDR2 from the germline V gene are SQVTM and ANQGSEA. V shed 4 bases, J shed 6 bases, and the junction held 3 bases outside the gene matches. The CDR3 sequence is 12 residues long. CDR3 in DNA: TGCAGCGTTGGGACTAGCTCGGATACGCAGTATTTT. Amino acids: CSVGTSSDTQYF.

J is TRBJ1-1 and V is TRBV7-9, with D unclear. V lost 5 bases to trimming and J lost 11 bases, with 18 bases between them. The CDR3 has 13 amino acids. The germline V gene encodes CDR1 SEHNR and CDR2 FQNEAQ (reference sequence). The CDR3: CASSVNEVGMAFF. The CDR3, as DNA: TGTGCCAGCAGCGTCAACGAGGTGGGAATGGCTTTCTTT.

The chain has TRBV27 and TRBJ1-2, with D uncertain. Trimming stripped 3 bases from V and 0 bases from J, with 5 bases between. Germline V gene sequence: CDR1 MNHEY, CDR2 SMNVEV (reference sequence). This CDR3 comprises 13 residues. Written as DNA, the CDR3 is TGTGCCAGCAGTTTTACAGCTAACTATGGCTACACCTTC. Translating gives CASSFTANYGYTF.

The rearrangement uses TRBV6-1 and TRBJ2-1; unclear D gene. The CDR3 covers 12 residues. The V and J ends lost 3 bases and 10 bases respectively, with 10 bases between them. The germline CDR1 and CDR2 sequences are MNHNS and SASEGT. The CDR3 region has the DNA TGTGCCAGCAGTGACTTAGGAATAGAGCAGTTCTTC. As protein: CASSDLGIEQFF.

The J gene is TRBJ1-6, the V gene TRBV28; possibly TRBD1 for D (5 bases). The germline gives CDR1 MDHEN, CDR2 SYDVKM. V was pared by 6 bases and J by 3 bases, with 12 bases between. The CDR3 runs to 15 residues. The CDR3 coding sequence is TGTGCCAGCAGAGTGACAGAAAACTATAATTCACCCCTCCACTTT. Its translation is CASRVTENYNSPLHF. Full variable domain (outside the CDR3, taken from reference TRBV28 and TRBJ1-6): DVKVTQSSRYLVKRTGEKVFLECVQDMDHENMFWYRQDPGLGLRLIYFSYDVKMKEKGDIPEGYSVSREKKERFSLILESASTNQTSMYLCASRVTENYNSPLHFGNGTRLTVT.

The chain links TRBV9 to TRBJ1-2; weak D call: TRBD1 (6 bases). The ends were cut back, 0 bases at V and 4 bases at J, with 13 bases in the middle. This CDR3 is built from 15 residues. CDR1 and CDR2 from the germline V gene are SGDLS and YYNGEE. As DNA, the CDR3 is TGTGCCAGCAGCGTAGGCCTAGTAGGGGGCTATGGCTACACCTTC. Its translation is CASSVGLVGGYGYTF. Full variable domain (rest looked up from reference TRBV9 and TRBJ1-2): DSGVTQTPKHLITATGQRVTLRCSPRSGDLSVYWYQQSLDQGLQFLIQYYNGEERAKGNILERFSAQQFPDLHSELNLSSLELGDSALYFCASSVGLVGGYGYTFGSGTRLTVV.

The chain employs TRBV7-8 and TRBJ2-3; D is undetermined. The CDR3 has 14 residues. CDR1 SGHVS and CDR2 FQNEAQ come from the germline V gene. Trimming removed 4 bases from V and 3 bases from J, with 11 bases in between. CDR3 residues: CASSSRTRTDTQYF. The CDR3 nucleotides read TGTGCCAGCAGCTCCCGCACGAGGACAGATACGCAGTATTTT.

The CDR3 DNA reads TGTGCCAGCAGTTACAGGGTAGCTAACTATGGCTACACCTTC. It is translated as CASSYRVANYGYTF. J is TRBJ1-2 and V is TRBV6-5, with unresolved D. The CDR3 sequence is 14 residues long. V lost 2 bases, J lost 0 bases, and 7 bases lay in between. The germline V gene encodes CDR1 MNHEY and CDR2 SVGAGI.

This clone turned up a few times. The V call is TRBV16, the J call TRBJ1-1; no reliable D call. The CDR3 loop spans 14 amino acids. Germline values: CDR1 KGHSY, CDR2 FQNENV. The V end lost 1 base, the J end lost 1 base, and 7 bases lay between the germline ends. CDR3 DNA: TGTGCCAGCAGCCAATTGGTTACGAACACTGAAGCTTTCTTT. Protein sequence: CASSQLVTNTEAFF. Full variable domain (missing parts from reference TRBV16 and TRBJ1-1): GEEVAQTPKHLVRGEGQKAKLYCAPIKGHSYVFWYQQVLKNEFKFLISFQNENVFDETGMPKERFSAKCLPNSPCSLEIQATKLEDSAVYFCASSQLVTNTEAFFGQGTRLTVV.

This clone was recorded only once. This sequence joins TRBV7-9 and TRBJ2-1, with D tentatively TRBD1 (6 bases). Germline V gives CDR1 SEHNR, CDR2 FQNEAQ (reference sequence). V lost 1 base to trimming and J lost 8 bases, with 15 bases between them. The CDR3 consists of 15 residues. CDR3 amino acids: CASSLGIGGVDEQFF. The CDR3 bases are TGTGCCAGCAGCTTAGGCATAGGGGGAGTAGATGAGCAGTTCTTC.

The chain has TRBV9 and TRBJ1-2; D ambiguous. CDR1 is SGDLS and CDR2 is YYNGEE in the germline V gene. Deletions cut 4 bases from V and 1 base from J, with 11 bases between. The CDR3 has 14 amino acids. The CDR3, as DNA: TGTGCCAGCAGCCCCCTGGCGGTTAACTATGGCTACACCTTC. This sequence encodes CASSPLAVNYGYTF.

The rearrangement joins TRBV9 to TRBJ1-2; no definite D call. Germline V lookup: CDR1 SGDLS, CDR2 YYNGEE. There are 12 residues in the CDR3. Between the trimmed V and J ends, which lost 1 base and 8 bases, there was a span of 9 bases. The CDR3 region is CASSVSAGGYTF. Written as DNA, the CDR3 is TGTGCCAGCAGCGTATCGGCCGGCGGCTACACCTTC.

The chain recombines TRBV5-6 with TRBJ2-7, with 12 positions matching TRBD2. The germline gives CDR1 SGHDT, CDR2 YYEEEE. The CDR3 sequence is 17 residues long. V gave up 4 bases and J gave up 1 base; unmatched junction bases: 9. CDR3 in DNA: TGTGCCAGCAGCCTTAGACTAGCGGGGGTTCTATCCTACGAGCAGTACTTC. Protein: CASSLRLAGVLSYEQYF.

The chain uses TRBV13 and TRBJ2-4, with 9 bases lining up with TRBD2. The CDR3 length is 17 residues. V was clipped by 4 bases and J by 3 bases; unmatched bases: 10. CDR1 and CDR2 from the germline V gene are PRHDT and FYEKMQ (reference sequence). CDR3 bases: TGTGCCAGCAGCTGGACCGCGGGGGGGTACAGCAAAAACATTCAGTACTTC. It encodes CASSWTAGGYSKNIQYF.